The sequence of this T cell receptor (beta chain) was determined in a study of shared clonotypes between healthy human individuals. Study details: Plates per donor: three CD4 naive, three CD4 memory, two CD8 naive, one CD8 memory.

The authors loaded roughly 200 ng DNA, about 30,000 T cell genomes, into sorted-subset replicate PCRs. Clones were read by immunoSEQ multiplex PCR, and TCRdb kept only the in-frame ones, dropping some. The sample contains 550,000 to 850,000 clones, 74% of which appear only once. V was clipped by 0 bases and J by 7 bases, with 13 bases between them. CDR3 length equals 14 residues. Germline loops: CDR1 SGHRS, CDR2 YFSETQ. A word on this clone: The antigen remains unidentified.

Study-wide findings and caveats: Estimated richness was generally greater in naive than memory subsets. Non-shared clonotypes had lower generation probabilities than clonotypes shared by all four sorted-subset donors.

The chain has TRBV5-1 and TRBJ2-5; the D gene is possibly TRBD1 (6 bases). The sequence derives from a woman aged 30 to 39 in good health. The material sequenced was memory CD4+ T cells sorted from blood. Described subset: CD45RA-negative fraction. The CDR3 region has the DNA TGCGCCAGCAGCTTGGCCTTAGACAGGTTGACCCAGTACTTC. Protein sequence: CASSLALDRLTQYF. Drawing the rest from reference TRBV5-1 and TRBJ2-5, the complete variable domain is KAGVTQTPRYLIKTRGQQVTLSCSPISGHRSVSWYQQTPGQGLQFLFEYFSETQRNKGNFPGRFSGRQFSNSRSEMNVSTLELGDSALYLCASSLALDRLTQYFGPGTRLLVL.